Listed below are T cell receptor beta chains from one sample, sequenced in a study of blood T cell repertoires in COVID-19. Profiled with immunoSEQ multiplex PCR; TCRdb holds only in-frame clones, not every one. The repertoire holds approximately 350,000 clones, with 88% as singletons. The sequenced sample was peripheral blood. The receptors were sampled from a woman between 65 and 79 years old with COVID-19, enrolled during active disease. Each CDR3 is given with its conserved first and last residue. A D gene is named only where the DNA matches it firmly. Some rows mark clone size as missing; the rest say once, few, many or name a class of expanded clone.

clone size	V gene	D gene	J gene	CDR3 DNA	CDR3 protein
NA	TRBV18	NA	TRBJ1-1	TGTGCCAGCTCACCACCGGACAGATTGAACACTGAAGCTTTCTTT	CASSPPDRLNTEAFF
NA	TRBV24-1	NA	TRBJ2-7	TGTGCCACCAGTGAAACGACAGGCCCCCTTTACGAGCAGTACTTC	CATSETTGPLYEQYF
NA	TRBV29-1	NA	TRBJ1-1	TGCAGCGCTTCGCCCAGGGAAGACACTGAAGCTTTCTTT	CSASPREDTEAFF
few	TRBV4-3	NA	TRBJ1-2	TGCGCCAGCAGCCAAGATGCCGGCGGCGGCTATGGCTACACCTTC	CASSQDAGGGYGYTF
many	TRBV4-3	NA	TRBJ2-3	TGCGCCAGCAGCCAAGTCGGACAGCGCACAGATACGCAGTATTTT	CASSQVGQRTDTQYF
NA	TRBV7-2	NA	TRBJ2-7	TGTGCCAGCAGCTTACGGGGGTACGAGCAGTACTTC	CASSLRGYEQYF
NA	TRBV21-1	NA	TRBJ1-5	TGTGCCAGCAGCGCCTTAGATGACAGGGGACACCCTGGCAATCAGCCCCAGCATTTT	CASSALDDRGHPGNQPQHF
NA	TRBV5-3	TRBD1	TRBJ2-6	TGTGCCAGAAGTGGGGACAGGGTCTCCGGGGCCAACGTCCTGACTTTC	CARSGDRVSGANVLTF
once	TRBV24-1	NA	TRBJ2-2	TGTGCCACCAGTGACCCTAACCCAGGAACCGGGGAGCTGTTTTTT	CATSDPNPGTGELFF
NA	TRBV30	NA	TRBJ1-4	TGTGCCTGGAGTGGGGGACTCCATAATGAAAAACTGTTTTTT	CAWSGGLHNEKLFF
NA	TRBV4-3	NA	TRBJ1-5	TGCGCCAGCAGCCAATACCTGGGCGGGAGCAATCAGCCCCAGCATTTT	CASSQYLGGSNQPQHF
NA	TRBV6-6	NA	TRBJ2-5	TGTGCCAGCACTCAATCATGGGGAGGGGGGTTCCTAGAGACCCAGTACTTC	CASTQSWGGGFLETQYF
NA	TRBV6-5	NA	TRBJ2-1	TGTGCCAGCAGTTACACCACAGGCTACAATGAGCAGTTCTTC	CASSYTTGYNEQFF
NA	TRBV20-1	TRBD1	TRBJ2-7	TGCAGTGGGGGGACAGTCTACGAGCAGTACTTC	CSGGTVYEQYF
once	TRBV4-1	NA	TRBJ1-4	TGCGCCAGCAGCTCCCGGGAGGGGGTTAGGGAAAAACTGTTTTTT	CASSSREGVREKLFF
once	TRBV5-5	TRBD1	TRBJ2-1	TGTGCCAGCAGCTTGGGTGGACAGGGATACAATGAGCAGTTCTTC	CASSLGGQGYNEQFF
NA	TRBV4-3	TRBD1	TRBJ1-2	TGCGCCAGCAGCTCTTTGACAGGGTATAGTGGCTACACCTTC	CASSSLTGYSGYTF
NA	TRBV10-3	NA	TRBJ1-4	TGTGCCATCAGTGAGTCAGAGGAGACCCAAAAACTGTTTTTT	CAISESEETQKLFF
NA	TRBV14	NA	TRBJ1-1	TGTGCCAGCAGCCATTTTCTAAACACTGAAGCTTTCTTT	CASSHFLNTEAFF
NA	TRBV15	TRBD1	TRBJ1-2	TGTGCCACCAGCAGAGATCAATGGGACAGCGGCTACACCTTC	CATSRDQWDSGYTF
once	TRBV5-1	NA	TRBJ2-2	TGCGCCAGCCGTACACAGGGTATGGGCGGGGAGCTGTTTTTT	CASRTQGMGGELFF
few	TRBV20-1	NA	TRBJ1-1	TGCAGTGCCCCGGGGAACACTGAAGCTTTCTTT	CSAPGNTEAFF
NA	TRBV6-1	NA	TRBJ2-7	TGTGCCAGCAGTGAAGGGGGCACCCTCTACGAGCAGTACTTC	CASSEGGTLYEQYF
once	TRBV5-8	TRBD1	TRBJ2-1	TGTGCCAGCAGCTTGGCCACAGGGGGCTACAATGAGCAGTTCTTC	CASSLATGGYNEQFF
NA	TRBV4-2	TRBD2	TRBJ2-2	TGTGCCAGCAGCCAACGGGCTAGCGGGAGTAACACCGGGGAGCTGTTTTTT	CASSQRASGSNTGELFF
NA	TRBV7-2	NA	TRBJ1-6	TGTGCCAGCAGCTTAGCCTTAGTCTCACCCCTCCACTTT	CASSLALVSPLHF
once	TRBV7-9	TRBD1	TRBJ1-2	TGTGCCAGCAGGGACAGGGTTGGCAATGGCTACACCTTC	CASRDRVGNGYTF
NA	TRBV20-1	NA	TRBJ2-2	TGCAGTGCTAGTGGTAAGGGGGGGCCCACCGGGGAGCTGTTTTTT	CSASGKGGPTGELFF
NA	TRBV4-1	NA	TRBJ2-1	TGCGCCAGCAGCCAAGACAGGGCACCCTACAATGAGCAGTTCTTC	CASSQDRAPYNEQFF
NA	TRBV7-9	TRBD1	TRBJ1-4	TGTGCCAGCAGCTCGTCCCGGGACAGGGTTGGTAATGAAAAACTGTTTTTT	CASSSSRDRVGNEKLFF
NA	TRBV20-1	NA	TRBJ1-1	TGCAGTGCTAGCGGGTTGACTGAAGCTTTCTTT	CSASGLTEAFF
NA	TRBV6-4	TRBD1	TRBJ1-1	TGTGCCAGCAGTCTGACAGGGTTCACTGAAGCTTTCTTT	CASSLTGFTEAFF
NA	TRBV2	NA	TRBJ2-3	TGTGCCAGCAGCAATTGGCAGGCAGATACGCAGTATTTT	CASSNWQADTQYF
NA	TRBV10-3	TRBD1	TRBJ1-2	TGTGCCATCAGTGGTGGACAGGGGGAAGGCTACACCTTC	CAISGGQGEGYTF
NA	TRBV27	TRBD2	TRBJ2-7	TGTGCCAGCAGTCCACAGACTAGCCTAGGCTCCTACGAGCAGTACTTC	CASSPQTSLGSYEQYF
NA	TRBV24-1	TRBD2	TRBJ2-1	TGTGCCACCAAAGTACCTAGCGGAGGGGCCAATGAGCAGTTCTTC	CATKVPSGGANEQFF
NA	TRBV5-1	NA	TRBJ1-1	TGCGCCAGCAGCTTGGGACCGGGGTGGACGAACACTGAAGCTTTCTTT	CASSLGPGWTNTEAFF
NA	TRBV3-1/TRBV3-2	TRBD1	TRBJ2-3	TGTGCCAGCAGCCAGAGGACAGGGAGGACAGATACGCAGTATTTT	CASSQRTGRTDTQYF
NA	TRBV5-1	TRBD1	TRBJ1-1	TGCGCCAGCAACTCCGGACAGGGGGCAAACACTGAAGCTTTCTTT	CASNSGQGANTEAFF
NA	TRBV3-1/TRBV3-2	NA	TRBJ2-7	TGTGCCAGCAGCCAAGTGGACTCCTCCTACGAGCAGTACTTC	CASSQVDSSYEQYF
NA	TRBV9	TRBD1	TRBJ1-2	TGTGCCAGCAGCGACAGGGGGTTTGACTATGGCTACACCTTC	CASSDRGFDYGYTF
NA	TRBV6-4	TRBD2	TRBJ2-7	TGTGCCAGCAGTTTACTAGCGGGGCCTTCCTACGAGCAGTACTTC	CASSLLAGPSYEQYF
NA	TRBV27	TRBD1	TRBJ2-7	TGTGCCAGCGGAAGACAGGGGGCCTCCTACGAGCAGTACTTC	CASGRQGASYEQYF
once	TRBV2	TRBD1	TRBJ1-2	TGTGCCAGCAACCGACAGGGGGAGGAGGGCTACACCTTC	CASNRQGEEGYTF
NA	TRBV19	NA	TRBJ1-5	TGTGCCAGCAGAACAGGGAATAGCAATCAGCCCCAGCATTTT	CASRTGNSNQPQHF